The T cell receptor (beta chain) described here comes from a study of cytomegalovirus exposure and HLA in healthy donors. Whole-study results and caveats: Analysis was carried out at a later point, and it linked a missense DCLRE1C variant to TCR beta V- and J-gene trimming.

The PCR used 60 Vbeta and 13 Jbeta primers. The protocol was immunoSEQ multiplex PCR, while the TCRdb copy is restricted to in-frame clones and leaves out a portion. The sample consists of 210,000 or so clones, 70% to 90% of them appearing once. J lost 3 bases, V lost 5 bases, and 5 bases had no gene match. The CDR3 is 15 residues long. Germline CDR1 SEHNR, CDR2 FQNEAQ (reference sequence). A note on this clone: Its antigen is not known.

The material sequenced was PBMCs. The rearrangement links TRBV7-9 to TRBJ2-1, with 9 bases aligning to TRBD2. The receptor's source is a girl aged 2 to 10 in good health and CMV-seronegative. The CDR3 sequence is CASSLSGRYYNEQFF. For the CDR3, the DNA is TGTGCCAGCAGCCTCAGCGGGAGGTACTACAATGAGCAGTTCTTC.